This T cell receptor (beta chain) derives from a study of circulating and synovial CD4+ cells in juvenile arthritis. The method was immunoSEQ multiplex PCR; TCRdb's version includes in-frame clones alone and lacks a portion of them. The table records about 36,000 clones, approximately 93% of them present only once. Trimming removed 8 bases at V and 2 bases at J, with 15 bases between. This CDR3 comprises 13 residues. The germline V gene encodes CDR1 SQVTM and CDR2 ANQGSEA. This sequence joins TRBV29-1 and TRBJ1-2; D possibly corresponds to TRBD1 (6 bases). The sample was CD4+ T cells from blood. The sequence derives from a human donor with juvenile idiopathic arthritis. CDR3 coding DNA: TGCAGCACGGGAAACAGGGAAAACTATGGCTACACCTTC. This codes for CSTGNRENYGYTF.